The present T cell receptor beta chain was sequenced within a study of graft-versus-host responses after intestinal transplantation. Study information: The whole recipient group had anti-thymocyte globulin induction followed by tacrolimus and steroids for around 3 years. Study findings and constraints: Individuals who had graft-donor T cell macrochimerism had allografts that showed high graft-versus-host to host-versus-graft clonal ratios.

The CDR3 spans 14 residues. The V and J ends lost 5 bases and 3 bases respectively, with 11 bases between them. The germline CDR1 and CDR2 sequences are SNHLY and FYNNEI. This clone was found once. As yet, its antigen is unknown. Method: immunoSEQ multiplex PCR; TCRdb's copy keeps in-frame clones and lacks some. The table has 85,000 to 100,000 clones, roughly 90% seen once. Sequencing was performed on unstimulated CD4+ T cells sorted from spleen or lymph node cells, taken before transplant. This TCR was sampled from a human donor who was the organ donor for an intestinal transplant. The chain joins TRBV2 to TRBJ1-5, with D possibly being TRBD1 (6 bases). CDR3 loop: CASSQQGSNQPQHF. The CDR3 region has the DNA TGTGCCAGCAGTCAACAGGGCTCCAATCAGCCCCAGCATTTT.